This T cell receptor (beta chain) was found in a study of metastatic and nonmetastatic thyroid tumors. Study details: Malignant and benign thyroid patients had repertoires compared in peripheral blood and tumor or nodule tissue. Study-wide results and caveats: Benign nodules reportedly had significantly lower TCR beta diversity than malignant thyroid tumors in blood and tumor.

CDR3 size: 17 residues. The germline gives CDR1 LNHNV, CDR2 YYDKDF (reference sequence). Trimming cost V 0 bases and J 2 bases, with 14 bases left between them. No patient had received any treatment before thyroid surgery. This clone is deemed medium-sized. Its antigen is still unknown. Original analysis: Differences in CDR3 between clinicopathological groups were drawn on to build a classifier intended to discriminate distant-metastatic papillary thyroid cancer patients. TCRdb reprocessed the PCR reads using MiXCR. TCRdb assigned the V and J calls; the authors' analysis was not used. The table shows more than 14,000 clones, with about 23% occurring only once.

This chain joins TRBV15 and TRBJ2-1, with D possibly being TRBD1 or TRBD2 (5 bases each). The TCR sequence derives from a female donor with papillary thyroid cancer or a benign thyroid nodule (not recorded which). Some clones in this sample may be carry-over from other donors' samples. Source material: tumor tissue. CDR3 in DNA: TGTGCCACCAGCAGAGAGGGGGTCGGGGCTGCCTACAATGAGCAGTTCTTC. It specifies CATSREGVGAAYNEQFF. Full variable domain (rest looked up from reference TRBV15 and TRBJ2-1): DAMVIQNPRYQVTQFGKPVTLSCSQTLNHNVMYWYQQKSSQAPKLLFHYYDKDFNNEADTPDNFQSRRPNTSFCFLDIRSPGLGDTAMYLCATSREGVGAAYNEQFFGPGTRLTVL.